This TCR beta chain was recovered during a study of T cells in localized non-small cell lung cancer. Trimming removed 0 bases from V and 6 bases from J; junction bases left unmatched: 4. The CDR3 spans 15 residues. The germline V gene encodes CDR1 SGDLS and CDR2 YYNGEE. Study-level results: Measurement of T cell clonality placed uninvolved adjacent lung highest, above the level in tumor.

For this clone: Its specificity is not known.

Produced via immunoSEQ multiplex PCR; TCRdb's table is partial and in-frame only. The table shows 55,000 to 75,000 clones, with roughly 90% occurring only once. Here the sequenced sample was peripheral blood, taken before any cancer treatment. The sequence was obtained from a man aged 40 to 75 with stage I lung adenocarcinoma. J is TRBJ2-1 and V is TRBV9; TRBD2 agrees at 9 bases. The CDR3 spells CASSVAGLASNEQFF. The CDR3 DNA follows: TGTGCCAGCAGCGTAGCGGGACTAGCATCCAATGAGCAGTTCTTC.